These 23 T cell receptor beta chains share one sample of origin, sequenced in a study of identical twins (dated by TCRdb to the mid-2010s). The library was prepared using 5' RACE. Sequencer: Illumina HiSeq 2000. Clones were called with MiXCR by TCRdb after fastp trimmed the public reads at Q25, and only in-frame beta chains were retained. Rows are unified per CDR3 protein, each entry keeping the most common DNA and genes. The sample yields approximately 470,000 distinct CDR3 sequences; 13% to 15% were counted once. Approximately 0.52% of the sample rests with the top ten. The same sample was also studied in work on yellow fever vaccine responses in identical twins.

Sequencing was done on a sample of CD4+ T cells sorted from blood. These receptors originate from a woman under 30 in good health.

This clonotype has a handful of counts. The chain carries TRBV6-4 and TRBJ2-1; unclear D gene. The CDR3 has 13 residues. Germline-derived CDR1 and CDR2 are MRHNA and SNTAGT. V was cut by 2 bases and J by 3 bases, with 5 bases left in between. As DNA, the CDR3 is TGTGCCAGCAGTGACGGCAACTACAATGAGCAGTTCTTC. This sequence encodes CASSDGNYNEQFF.

Here the CDR3 DNA reads TGTGCCAGCAGCGTAGACCTGGAGCGGGGCTACACCTTC. Encoded protein: CASSVDLERGYTF. The genes are TRBV9 and TRBJ1-2, with D unclear. This CDR3 region has 13 residues. The germline V gene encodes CDR1 SGDLS and CDR2 YYNGEE. V was pared by 0 bases and J by 8 bases, with 11 bases between.

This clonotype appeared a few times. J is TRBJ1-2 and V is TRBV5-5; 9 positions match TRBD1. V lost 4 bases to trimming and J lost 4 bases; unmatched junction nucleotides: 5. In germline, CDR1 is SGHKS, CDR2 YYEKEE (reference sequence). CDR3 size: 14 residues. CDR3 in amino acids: CASSTGGASYGYTF. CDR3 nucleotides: TGTGCCAGCAGCACAGGGGGCGCGAGCTATGGCTACACCTTC.

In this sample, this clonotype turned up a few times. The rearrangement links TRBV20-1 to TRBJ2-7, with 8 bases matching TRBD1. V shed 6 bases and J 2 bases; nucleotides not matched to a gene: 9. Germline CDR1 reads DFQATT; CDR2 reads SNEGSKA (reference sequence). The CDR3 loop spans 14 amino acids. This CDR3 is CSAKDRVRTYEQYF. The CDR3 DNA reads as TGCAGTGCCAAGGACAGGGTAAGGACCTACGAGCAGTACTTC.

The CDR3 sequence: CSARLGTGRQQTQYF. The CDR3 DNA reads as TGCAGTGCTAGATTGGGGACAGGGCGGCAACAGACCCAGTACTTC. The V gene is TRBV20-1, the J gene TRBJ2-5, with 9 nucleotides matching TRBD1. This CDR3 spans 15 amino acids. The germline V gene has CDR1 DFQATT and CDR2 SNEGSKA (reference sequence). With 2 bases clipped from V and 6 bases from J, the junction kept 10 bases outside the gene matches.

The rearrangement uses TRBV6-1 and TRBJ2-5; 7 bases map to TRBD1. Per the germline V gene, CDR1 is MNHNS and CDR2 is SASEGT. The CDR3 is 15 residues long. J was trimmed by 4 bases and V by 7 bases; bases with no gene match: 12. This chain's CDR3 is CASTPPGGRVETQYF. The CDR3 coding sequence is TGTGCCAGCACCCCCCCAGGGGGTAGGGTAGAGACCCAGTACTTC.

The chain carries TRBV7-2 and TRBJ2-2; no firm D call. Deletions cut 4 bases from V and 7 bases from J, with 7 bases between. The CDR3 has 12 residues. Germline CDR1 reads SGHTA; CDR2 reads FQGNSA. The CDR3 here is CASSSAVGELFF. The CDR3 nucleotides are TGTGCCAGCAGCTCGGCGGTCGGGGAGCTGTTTTTT.

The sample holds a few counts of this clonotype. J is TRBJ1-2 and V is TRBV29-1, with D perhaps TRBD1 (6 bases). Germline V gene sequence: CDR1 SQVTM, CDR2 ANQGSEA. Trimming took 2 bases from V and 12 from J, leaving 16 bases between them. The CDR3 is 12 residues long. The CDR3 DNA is TGCAGCGTTGAATTGTCAGGGGAAGCTGACACCTTC. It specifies CSVELSGEADTF.

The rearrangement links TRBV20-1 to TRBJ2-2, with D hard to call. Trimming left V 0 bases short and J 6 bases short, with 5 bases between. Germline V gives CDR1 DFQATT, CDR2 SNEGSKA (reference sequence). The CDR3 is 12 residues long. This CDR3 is CSARDFAGELFF. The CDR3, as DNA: TGCAGTGCTAGAGATTTTGCCGGGGAGCTGTTTTTT.

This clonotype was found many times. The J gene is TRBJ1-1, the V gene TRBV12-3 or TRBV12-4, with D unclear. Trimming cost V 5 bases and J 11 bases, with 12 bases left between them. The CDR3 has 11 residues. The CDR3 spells CASSPGREAFF. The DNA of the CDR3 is TGTGCCAGCAGTCCCGGACGGGAGGCTTTCTTT.

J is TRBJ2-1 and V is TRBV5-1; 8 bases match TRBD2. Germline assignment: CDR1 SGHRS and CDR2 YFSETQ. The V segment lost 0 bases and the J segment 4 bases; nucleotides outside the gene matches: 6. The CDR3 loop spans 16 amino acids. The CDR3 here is CASSLDPGGVYNEQFF. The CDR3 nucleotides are TGCGCCAGCAGCTTGGATCCGGGGGGGGTTTACAATGAGCAGTTCTTC. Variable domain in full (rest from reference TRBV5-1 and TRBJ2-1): KAGVTQTPRYLIKTRGQQVTLSCSPISGHRSVSWYQQTPGQGLQFLFEYFSETQRNKGNFPGRFSGRQFSNSRSEMNVSTLELGDSALYLCASSLDPGGVYNEQFFGPGTRLTVL.

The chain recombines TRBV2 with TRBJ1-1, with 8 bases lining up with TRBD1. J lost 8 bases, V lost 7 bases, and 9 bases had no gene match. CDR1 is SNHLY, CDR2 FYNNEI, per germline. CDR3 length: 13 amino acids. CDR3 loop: CASTGQGVVEAFF. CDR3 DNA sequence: TGTGCCAGCACTGGACAGGGAGTAGTGGAAGCTTTCTTT.

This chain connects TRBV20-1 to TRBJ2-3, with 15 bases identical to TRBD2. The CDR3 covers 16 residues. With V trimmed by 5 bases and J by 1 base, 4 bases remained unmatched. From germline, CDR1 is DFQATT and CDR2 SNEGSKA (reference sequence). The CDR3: CSAGTSGGPGTDTQYF. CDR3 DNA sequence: TGCAGTGCTGGGACTAGCGGGGGGCCGGGCACAGATACGCAGTATTTT.

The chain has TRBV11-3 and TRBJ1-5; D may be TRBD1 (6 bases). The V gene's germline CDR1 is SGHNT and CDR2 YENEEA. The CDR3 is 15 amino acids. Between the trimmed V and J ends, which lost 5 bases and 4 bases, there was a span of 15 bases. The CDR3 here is CASSLYRQGNQPQHF. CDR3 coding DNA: TGTGCCAGCAGCCTTTACCGCCAGGGGAATCAGCCCCAGCATTTT.

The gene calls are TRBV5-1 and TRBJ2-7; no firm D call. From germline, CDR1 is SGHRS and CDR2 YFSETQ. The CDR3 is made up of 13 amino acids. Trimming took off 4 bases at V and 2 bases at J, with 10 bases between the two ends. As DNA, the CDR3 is TGCGCCAGCAGCGTCGGAAAAGCCTACGAGCAGTACTTC. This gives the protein CASSVGKAYEQYF.

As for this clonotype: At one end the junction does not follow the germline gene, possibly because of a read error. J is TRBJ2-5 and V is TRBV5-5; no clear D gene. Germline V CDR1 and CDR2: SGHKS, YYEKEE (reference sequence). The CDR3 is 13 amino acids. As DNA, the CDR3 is TGTGCCATCAGCGCCGGGCTCGTAGAGACCCAGTACTTC. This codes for CAISAGLVETQYF. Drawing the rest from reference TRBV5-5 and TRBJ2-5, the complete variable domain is DAGVTQSPTHLIKTRGQQVTLRCSPISGHKSVSWYQQVLGQGPQFIFQYYEKEERGRGNFPDRFSARQFPNYSSELNVNALLLGDSALYLCAISAGLVETQYFGPGTRLLVL.

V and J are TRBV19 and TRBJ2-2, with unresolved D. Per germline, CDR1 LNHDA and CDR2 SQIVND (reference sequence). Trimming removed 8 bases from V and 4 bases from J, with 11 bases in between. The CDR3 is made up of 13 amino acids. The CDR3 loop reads CASRRVGTGELFF. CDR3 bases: TGTGCCAGTCGTCGGGTGGGCACCGGGGAGCTGTTTTTT. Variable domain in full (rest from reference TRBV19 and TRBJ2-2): DGGITQSPKYLFRKEGQNVTLSCEQNLNHDAMYWYRQDPGQGLRLIYYSQIVNDFQKGDIAEGYSVSREKKESFPLTVTSAQKNPTAFYLCASRRVGTGELFFGEGSRLTVL.

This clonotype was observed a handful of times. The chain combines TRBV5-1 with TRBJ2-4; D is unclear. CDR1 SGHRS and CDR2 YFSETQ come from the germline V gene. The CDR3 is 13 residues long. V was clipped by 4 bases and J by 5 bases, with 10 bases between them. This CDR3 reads CASSAVLENIQYF. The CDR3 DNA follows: TGCGCCAGCAGCGCAGTTCTAGAAAACATTCAGTACTTC.

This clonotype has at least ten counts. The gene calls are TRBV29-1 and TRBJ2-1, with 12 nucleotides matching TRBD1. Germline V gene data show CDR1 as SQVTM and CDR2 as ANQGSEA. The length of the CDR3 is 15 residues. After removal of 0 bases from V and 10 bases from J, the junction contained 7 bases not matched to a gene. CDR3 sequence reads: CSVEEMGQGAREQFF. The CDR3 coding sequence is TGCAGCGTTGAAGAGATGGGACAGGGGGCTCGAGAGCAGTTCTTC.

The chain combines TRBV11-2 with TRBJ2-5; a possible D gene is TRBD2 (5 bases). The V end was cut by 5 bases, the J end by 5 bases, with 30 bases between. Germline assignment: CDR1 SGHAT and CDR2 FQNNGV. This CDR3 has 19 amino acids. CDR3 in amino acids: CASSHEPVVGPAGGETQYF. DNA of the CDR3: TGTGCCAGCAGCCACGAACCCGTTGTGGGCCCAGCTGGCGGGGAGACCCAGTACTTC.

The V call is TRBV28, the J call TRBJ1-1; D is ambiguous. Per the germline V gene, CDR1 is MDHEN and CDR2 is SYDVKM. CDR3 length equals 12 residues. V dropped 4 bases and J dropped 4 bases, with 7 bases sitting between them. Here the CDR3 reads CASSSVGTEAFF. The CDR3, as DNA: TGTGCCAGCAGTTCAGTGGGCACTGAAGCTTTCTTT.

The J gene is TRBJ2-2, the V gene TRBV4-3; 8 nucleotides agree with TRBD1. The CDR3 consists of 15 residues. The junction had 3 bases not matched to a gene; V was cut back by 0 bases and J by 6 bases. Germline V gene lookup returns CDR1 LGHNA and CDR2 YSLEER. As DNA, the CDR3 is TGCGCCAGCAGCCAAGAGACAGGGGTCTCCGGGGAGCTGTTTTTT. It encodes CASSQETGVSGELFF.

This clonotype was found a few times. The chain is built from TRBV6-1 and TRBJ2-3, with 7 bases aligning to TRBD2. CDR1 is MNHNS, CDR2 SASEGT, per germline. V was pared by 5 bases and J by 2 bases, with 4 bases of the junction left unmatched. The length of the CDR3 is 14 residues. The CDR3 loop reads CASSPAGPTDTQYF. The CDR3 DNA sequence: TGTGCCAGCAGTCCAGCGGGACCCACAGATACGCAGTATTTT.